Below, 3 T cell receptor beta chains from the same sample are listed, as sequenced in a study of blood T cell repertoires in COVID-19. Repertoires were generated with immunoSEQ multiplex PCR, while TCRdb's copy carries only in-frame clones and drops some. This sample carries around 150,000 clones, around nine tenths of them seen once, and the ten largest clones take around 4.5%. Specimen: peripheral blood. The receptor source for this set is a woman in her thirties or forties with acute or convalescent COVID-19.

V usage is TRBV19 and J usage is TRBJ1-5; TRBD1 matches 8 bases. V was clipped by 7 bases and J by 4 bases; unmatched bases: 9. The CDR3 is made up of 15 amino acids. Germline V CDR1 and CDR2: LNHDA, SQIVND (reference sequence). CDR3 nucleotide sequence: TGTGCCAGTACCCAGTGGGACAGGCCAAATCAGCCCCAGCATTTT. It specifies CASTQWDRPNQPQHF.

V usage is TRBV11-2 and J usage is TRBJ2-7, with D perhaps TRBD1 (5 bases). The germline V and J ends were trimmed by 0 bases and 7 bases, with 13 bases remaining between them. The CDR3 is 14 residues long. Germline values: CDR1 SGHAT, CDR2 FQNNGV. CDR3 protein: CASSLDRGSGEQYF. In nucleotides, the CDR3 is TGTGCCAGCAGCTTAGATAGGGGATCCGGGGAGCAGTACTTC.

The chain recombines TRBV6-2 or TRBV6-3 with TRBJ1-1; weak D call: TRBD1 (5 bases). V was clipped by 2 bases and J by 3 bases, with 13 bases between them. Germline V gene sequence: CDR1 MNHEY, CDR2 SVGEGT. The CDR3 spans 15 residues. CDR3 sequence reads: CASSYLDSEHTEAFF. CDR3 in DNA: TGTGCCAGCAGTTACCTCGACAGTGAACACACTGAAGCTTTCTTT.